Listed below are T cell receptor beta chains from one sample, sequenced in a study of cytomegalovirus exposure and HLA in healthy donors. Measured with immunoSEQ multiplex PCR; TCRdb has only the in-frame clones, and not every one. The repertoire includes hundreds of thousands of clones, 82% of them detected once, and 4.5% to 7% sits in the top ten. Sequencing was performed on PBMCs. The origin of the receptors is a man aged 35 to 55 in good health and CMV-seropositive. Each CDR3 is given with its conserved first and last residue. A D gene is named only where the DNA matches it firmly. Some rows have no size entry. The others give once, few or many, or a class for an expanded clone.

d_gene	abundance	v_gene	j_gene	CDR3nt	CDR3aa
NA	NA	TRBV2	TRBJ1-5	TGTGCCAGCAGTGAAGCGCTGGACAGAGCCCTCAATCAGCCCCAGCATTTT	CASSEALDRALNQPQHF
TRBD1	NA	TRBV19	TRBJ1-5	TGTGCCAGTAGTAGAGACAGGGGGCGCAATCAGCCCCAGCATTTT	CASSRDRGRNQPQHF
TRBD1	NA	TRBV28	TRBJ1-2	TGTGCCAGCAGTTCTCCGGGACAGGGCTACCCCTTC	CASSSPGQGYPF
TRBD1	NA	TRBV19	TRBJ1-1	TGTGCCAGTAACCCCGGACAGGGCCTGGACACTGAAGCTTTCTTT	CASNPGQGLDTEAFF
NA	NA	TRBV5-1	TRBJ1-1	TGCGCCAGCAGGGCCGGGACATTCACTGAAGCTTTCTTT	CASRAGTFTEAFF
NA	NA	TRBV5-4	TRBJ1-1	TGTGCCAGCAGCTTTCGGGGTGGGGACACTGAAGCTTTCTTT	CASSFRGGDTEAFF
TRBD1	NA	TRBV27	TRBJ1-2	TGTGCCAGCAGTCCGGGACAGTACTATGGCTACACCTTC	CASSPGQYYGYTF
NA	NA	TRBV5-1	TRBJ2-1	TGCGCCAGCAGCTTGGGAGGGAGCCCCTACAATGAGCAGTTCTTC	CASSLGGSPYNEQFF
TRBD1	once	TRBV19	TRBJ2-2	TGTGCCAGTAGTACCTGGGACAGGAACACCGGGGAGCTGTTTTTT	CASSTWDRNTGELFF
NA	NA	TRBV2	TRBJ1-4	TGTGCCAGCAGTGACCCGGCCCGCGGGGAAAAACTGTTTTTT	CASSDPARGEKLFF
TRBD2	NA	TRBV18	TRBJ2-7	TGTGCCAGCTCACCCCGGGGACTAGCGGGAACAACCTACGAGCAGTACTTC	CASSPRGLAGTTYEQYF
NA	NA	TRBV7-8	TRBJ2-2	TGTGCCAGCGGACCAACGCAGGGCACCGGGGAGCTGTTTTTT	CASGPTQGTGELFF
TRBD2	NA	TRBV7-9	TRBJ2-1	TGTGCCAGCAGCTTTCGCGGGAGTACCCTCTACAATGAGCAGTTCTTC	CASSFRGSTLYNEQFF
NA	NA	TRBV6-6	TRBJ2-2	TGTGCCACCCGGGACTCCACCGGGGAGCTGTTTTTT	CATRDSTGELFF
NA	NA	TRBV5-1	TRBJ2-7	TGCGCCAGCAGCTTGGGAGGGACAACTACCTACGAGCAGTACTTC	CASSLGGTTTYEQYF
TRBD1	NA	TRBV19	TRBJ2-3	TGTGCCAGTATCGCCCAGGGGGCCACAGATACGCAGTATTTT	CASIAQGATDTQYF